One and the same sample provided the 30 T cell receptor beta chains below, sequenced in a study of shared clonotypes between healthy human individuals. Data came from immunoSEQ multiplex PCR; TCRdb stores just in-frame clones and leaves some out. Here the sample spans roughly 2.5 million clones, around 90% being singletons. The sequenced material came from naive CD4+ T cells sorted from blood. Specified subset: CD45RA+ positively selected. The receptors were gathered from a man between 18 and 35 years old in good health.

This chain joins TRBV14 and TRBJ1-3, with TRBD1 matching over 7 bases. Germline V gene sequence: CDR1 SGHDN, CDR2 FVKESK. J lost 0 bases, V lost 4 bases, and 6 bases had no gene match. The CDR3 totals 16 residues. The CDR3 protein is CASSRNTGASGNTIYF. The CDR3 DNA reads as TGTGCCAGCAGCCGAAATACAGGGGCCTCTGGAAACACCATATATTTT. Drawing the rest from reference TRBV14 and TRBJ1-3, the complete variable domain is EAGVTQFPSHSVIEKGQTVTLRCDPISGHDNLYWYRRVMGKEIKFLLHFVKESKQDESGMPNNRFLAERTGGTYSTLKVQPAELEDSGVYFCASSRNTGASGNTIYFGEGSWLTVV.

For the CDR3, the DNA is TGTGCCAGCAGCATCGGGGGACAGCCCTATTCTGAGACCCAGTACTTC. Its translation: CASSIGGQPYSETQYF. The chain recombines TRBV9 with TRBJ2-5; possible D gene TRBD1, 7 bases. The CDR3 sequence is 16 residues long. The V gene's germline CDR1 is SGDLS and CDR2 YYNGEE. The V and J ends lost 4 bases and 5 bases respectively, with 21 bases between them. Complete variable domain (other parts from reference TRBV9 and TRBJ2-5): DSGVTQTPKHLITATGQRVTLRCSPRSGDLSVYWYQQSLDQGLQFLIQYYNGEERAKGNILERFSAQQFPDLHSELNLSSLELGDSALYFCASSIGGQPYSETQYFGPGTRLLVL.

Here the CDR3 reads CASSAAVTYGYTF. As DNA, the CDR3 is TGTGCCAGCAGTGCCGCGGTGACCTATGGCTACACCTTC. The rearrangement links TRBV2 to TRBJ1-2; the D is unclear. CDR3 length: 13 amino acids. V was pared by 4 bases and J by 4 bases, with 10 bases between. Germline loops: CDR1 SNHLY, CDR2 FYNNEI.

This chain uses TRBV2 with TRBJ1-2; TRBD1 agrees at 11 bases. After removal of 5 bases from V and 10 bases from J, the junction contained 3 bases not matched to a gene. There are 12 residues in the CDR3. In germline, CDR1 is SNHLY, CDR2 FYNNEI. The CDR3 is CASSPGQGAYTF. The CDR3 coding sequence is TGTGCCAGCAGTCCTGGACAGGGGGCCTACACCTTC.

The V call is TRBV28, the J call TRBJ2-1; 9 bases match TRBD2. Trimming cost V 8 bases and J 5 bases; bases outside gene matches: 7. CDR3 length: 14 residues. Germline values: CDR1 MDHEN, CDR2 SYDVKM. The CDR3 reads CASEGAGGNNEQFF. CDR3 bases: TGTGCCAGCGAGGGGGCGGGAGGGAACAATGAGCAGTTCTTC.

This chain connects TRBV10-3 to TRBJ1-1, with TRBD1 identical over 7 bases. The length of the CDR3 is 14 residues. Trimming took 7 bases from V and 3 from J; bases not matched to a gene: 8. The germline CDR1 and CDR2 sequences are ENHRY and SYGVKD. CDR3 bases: TGTGCCATCAAAAGACAGGGAATGGACACTGAAGCTTTCTTT. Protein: CAIKRQGMDTEAFF.

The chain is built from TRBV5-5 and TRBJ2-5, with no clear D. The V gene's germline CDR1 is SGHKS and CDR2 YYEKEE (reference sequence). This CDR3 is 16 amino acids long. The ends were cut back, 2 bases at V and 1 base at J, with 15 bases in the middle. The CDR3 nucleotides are TGTGCCAGCAGCTTTGGAAAGGCCCTGACCCAAGAGACCCAGTACTTC. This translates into CASSFGKALTQETQYF.

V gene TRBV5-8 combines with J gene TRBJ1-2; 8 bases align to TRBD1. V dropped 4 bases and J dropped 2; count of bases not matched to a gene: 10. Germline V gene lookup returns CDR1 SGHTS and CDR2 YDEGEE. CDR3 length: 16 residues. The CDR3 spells CASSQRRTGLNYGYTF. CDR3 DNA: TGTGCCAGCAGCCAACGACGGACAGGGTTAAACTATGGCTACACCTTC.

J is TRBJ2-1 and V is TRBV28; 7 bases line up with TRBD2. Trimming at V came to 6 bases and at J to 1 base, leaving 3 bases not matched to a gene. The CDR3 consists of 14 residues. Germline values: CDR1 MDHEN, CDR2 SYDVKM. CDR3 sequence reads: CASSWGGSYNEQFF. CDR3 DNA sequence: TGTGCCAGCAGCTGGGGGGGATCCTACAATGAGCAGTTCTTC.

The CDR3 reads CATGRPQETQYF. CDR3 nucleotide sequence: TGTGCCACGGGCCGCCCACAAGAGACCCAGTACTTC. The V and J genes are TRBV19 and TRBJ2-5; D not certain. V lost 10 bases to trimming and J lost 2 bases, with 11 bases between them. The CDR3 covers 12 residues. Germline lookup yields CDR1 LNHDA and CDR2 SQIVND (reference sequence).

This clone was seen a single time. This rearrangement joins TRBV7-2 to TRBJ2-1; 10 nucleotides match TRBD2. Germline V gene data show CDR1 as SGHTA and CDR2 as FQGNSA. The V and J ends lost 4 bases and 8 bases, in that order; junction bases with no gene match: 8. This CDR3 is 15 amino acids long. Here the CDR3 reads CASSSAGGPYHEQFF. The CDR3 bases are TGTGCCAGCAGCTCAGCGGGAGGGCCTTATCATGAGCAGTTCTTC.

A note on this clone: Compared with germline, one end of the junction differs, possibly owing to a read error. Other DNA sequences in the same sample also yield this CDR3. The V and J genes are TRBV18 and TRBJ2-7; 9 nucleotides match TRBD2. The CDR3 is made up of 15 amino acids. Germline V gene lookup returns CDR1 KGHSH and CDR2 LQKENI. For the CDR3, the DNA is TGTGCCAGCTCTCCACGACTAGCGGACTCCTACGAGCAGTACTTC. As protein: CASSPRLADSYEQYF.

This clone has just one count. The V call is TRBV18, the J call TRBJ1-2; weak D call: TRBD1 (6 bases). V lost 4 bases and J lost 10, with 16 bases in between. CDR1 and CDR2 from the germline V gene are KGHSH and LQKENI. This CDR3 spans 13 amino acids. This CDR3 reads CASSLGLRQDYTF. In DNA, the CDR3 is TGTGCCAGCTCACTAGGCCTACGACAGGACTACACCTTC.

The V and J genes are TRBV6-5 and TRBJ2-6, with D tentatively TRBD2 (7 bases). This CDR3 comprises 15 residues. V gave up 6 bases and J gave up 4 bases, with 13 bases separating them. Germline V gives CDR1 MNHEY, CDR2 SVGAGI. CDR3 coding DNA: TGTGCCAGCAGCCGGACAGCGGGGGGGGCCAACGTCCTGACTTTC. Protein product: CASSRTAGGANVLTF.

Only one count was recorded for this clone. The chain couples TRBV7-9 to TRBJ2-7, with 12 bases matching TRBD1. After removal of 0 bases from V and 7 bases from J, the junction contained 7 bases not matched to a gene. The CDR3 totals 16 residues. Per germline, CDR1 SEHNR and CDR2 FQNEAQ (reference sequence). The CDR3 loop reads CASSLAPGQGAGEQYF. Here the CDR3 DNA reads TGTGCCAGCAGCTTAGCCCCGGGACAGGGGGCCGGAGAGCAGTACTTC.

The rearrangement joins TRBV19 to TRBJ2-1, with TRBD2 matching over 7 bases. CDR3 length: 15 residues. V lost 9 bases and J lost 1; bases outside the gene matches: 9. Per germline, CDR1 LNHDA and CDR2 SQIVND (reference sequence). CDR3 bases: TGTGCCAGCTCTAGCGGACCTTTTTCCTACAATGAGCAGTTCTTC. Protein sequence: CASSSGPFSYNEQFF.

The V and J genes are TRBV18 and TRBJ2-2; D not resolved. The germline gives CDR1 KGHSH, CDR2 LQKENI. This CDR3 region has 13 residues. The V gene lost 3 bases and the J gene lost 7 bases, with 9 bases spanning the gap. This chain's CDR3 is CASSPDAGGELFF. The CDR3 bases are TGTGCCAGCTCACCGGATGCAGGCGGGGAGCTGTTTTTT.

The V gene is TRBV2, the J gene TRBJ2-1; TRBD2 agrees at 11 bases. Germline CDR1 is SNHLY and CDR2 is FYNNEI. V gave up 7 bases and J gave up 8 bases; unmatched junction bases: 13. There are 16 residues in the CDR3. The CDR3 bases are TGTGCCAGCACTCTCCAGGTTAGCGGGAGGGCGTATGAGCAGTTCTTC. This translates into CASTLQVSGRAYEQFF.

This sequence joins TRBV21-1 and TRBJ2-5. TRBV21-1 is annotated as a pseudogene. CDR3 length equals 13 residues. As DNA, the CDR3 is TGTGCCAGCAGACTCCAAGACGGAGAGACCCAGTACTTC. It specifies CASRLQDGETQYF.

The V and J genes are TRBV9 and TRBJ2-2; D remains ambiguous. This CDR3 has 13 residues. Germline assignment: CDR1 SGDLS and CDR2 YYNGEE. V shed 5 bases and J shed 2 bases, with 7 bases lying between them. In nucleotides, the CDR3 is TGTGCCAGCAGGCCCTACAACACCGGGGAGCTGTTTTTT. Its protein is CASRPYNTGELFF.

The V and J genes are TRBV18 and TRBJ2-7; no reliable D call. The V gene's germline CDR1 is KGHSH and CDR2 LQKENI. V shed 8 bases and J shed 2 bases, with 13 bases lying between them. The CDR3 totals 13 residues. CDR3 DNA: TGTGCCAGCACCCAACCCCCGGCCTACGAGCAGTACTTC. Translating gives CASTQPPAYEQYF.

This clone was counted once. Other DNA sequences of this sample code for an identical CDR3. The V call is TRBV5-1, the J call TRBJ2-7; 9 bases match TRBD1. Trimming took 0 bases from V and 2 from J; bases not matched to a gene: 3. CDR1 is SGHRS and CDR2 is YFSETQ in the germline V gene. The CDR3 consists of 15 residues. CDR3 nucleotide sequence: TGCGCCAGCAGCTTGGGGGACAGGGATGCCTACGAGCAGTACTTC. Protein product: CASSLGDRDAYEQYF.

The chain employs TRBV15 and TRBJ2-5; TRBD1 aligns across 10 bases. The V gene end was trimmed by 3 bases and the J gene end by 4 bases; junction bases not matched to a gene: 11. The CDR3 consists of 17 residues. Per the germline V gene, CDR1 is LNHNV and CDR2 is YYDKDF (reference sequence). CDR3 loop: CATSSLPGQGTGETQYF. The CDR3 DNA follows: TGTGCCACCAGCAGTCTCCCGGGACAGGGGACGGGAGAGACCCAGTACTTC.

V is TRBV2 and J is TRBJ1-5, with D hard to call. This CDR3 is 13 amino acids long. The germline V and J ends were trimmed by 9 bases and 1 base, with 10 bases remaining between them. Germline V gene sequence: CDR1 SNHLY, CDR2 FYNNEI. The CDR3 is CASTQESNQPQHF. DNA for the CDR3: TGTGCCAGTACTCAGGAGAGCAATCAGCCCCAGCATTTT.

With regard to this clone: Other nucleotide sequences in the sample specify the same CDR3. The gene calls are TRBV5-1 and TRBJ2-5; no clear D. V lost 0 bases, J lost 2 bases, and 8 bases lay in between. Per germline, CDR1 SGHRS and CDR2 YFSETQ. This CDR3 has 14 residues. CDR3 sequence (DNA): TGCGCCAGCAGCTTGGGGTCGGGTCAAGAGACCCAGTACTTC. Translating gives CASSLGSGQETQYF.

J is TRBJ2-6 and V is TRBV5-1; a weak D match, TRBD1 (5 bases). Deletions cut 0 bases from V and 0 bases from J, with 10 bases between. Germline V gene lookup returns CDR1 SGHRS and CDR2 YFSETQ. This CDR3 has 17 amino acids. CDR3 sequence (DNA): TGCGCCAGCAGCTTGGTAGCAGGGAACTCTGGGGCCAACGTCCTGACTTTC. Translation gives CASSLVAGNSGANVLTF.

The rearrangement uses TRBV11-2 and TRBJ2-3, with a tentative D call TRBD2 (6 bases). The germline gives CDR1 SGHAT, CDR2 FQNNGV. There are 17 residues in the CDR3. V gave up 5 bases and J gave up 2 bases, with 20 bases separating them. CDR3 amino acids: CASSRGAGLAPTDTQYF. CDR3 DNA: TGTGCCAGCAGCCGAGGGGCAGGGCTAGCGCCCACAGATACGCAGTATTTT.

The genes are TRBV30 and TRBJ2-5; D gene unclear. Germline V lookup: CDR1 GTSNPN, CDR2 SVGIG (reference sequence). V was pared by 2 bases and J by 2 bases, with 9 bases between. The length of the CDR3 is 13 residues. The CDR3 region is CAWSLGFQETQYF. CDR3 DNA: TGTGCCTGGAGTTTGGGATTTCAAGAGACCCAGTACTTC.

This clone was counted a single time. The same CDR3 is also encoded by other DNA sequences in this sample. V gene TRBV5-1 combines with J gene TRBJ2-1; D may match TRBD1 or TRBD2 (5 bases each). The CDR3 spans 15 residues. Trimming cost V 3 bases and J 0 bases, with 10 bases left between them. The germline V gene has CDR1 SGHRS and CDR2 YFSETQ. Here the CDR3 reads CASSSSGSSYNEQFF. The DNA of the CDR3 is TGCGCCAGCAGCTCATCAGGGAGCTCCTACAATGAGCAGTTCTTC.

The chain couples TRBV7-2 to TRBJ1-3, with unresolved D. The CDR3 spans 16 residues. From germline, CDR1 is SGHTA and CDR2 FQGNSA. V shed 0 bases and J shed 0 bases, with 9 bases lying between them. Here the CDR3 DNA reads TGTGCCAGCAGCTTAGCTAGCAGCTTCTCTGGAAACACCATATATTTT. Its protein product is CASSLASSFSGNTIYF. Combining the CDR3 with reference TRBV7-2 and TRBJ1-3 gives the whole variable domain GAGVSQSPSNKVTEKGKDVELRCDPISGHTALYWYRQSLGQGLEFLIYFQGNSAPDKSGLPSDRFSAERTGGSVSTLTIQRTQQEDSAVYLCASSLASSFSGNTIYFGEGSWLTVV.